This entry features one TCR beta chain sequence. This clonotype has a count of ten or more. Its recognized antigen is unknown. Nothing much larger sits one base from this clone, and base qualities are not available. Only healthy Caucasian donors were included. Using Miltenyi CD45RO+ enrichment and human naive T-cell isolation kits, memory (CD45RO+) and naive T cells were isolated from PBMC. This sample was taken from a study of identical twins (dated by TCRdb to about 2016). In terms of the full investigation: TCR alpha and beta repertoires from monozygotic twins, unrelated adults of various ages and cord blood were deep-sequenced to test whether fetal clonotypes persist. Replicate twin experiments were performed at different times using different library preparation protocols to rule out contamination.

The CDR3 goes from the cysteine to the phenylalanine over 13 residues. Left in the record is the CDR3 DNA by itself, 39 bases read in frame from the first base. V sheds 2 bases and J sheds 2 bases, leaving 6 bases between their ends. According to the germline V gene, CDR1 reads SGHTA and CDR2 reads FQGNSA. Library preparation was by 5' RACE. Reads for this sample came from an Illumina HiSeq 2000. A universal primer binding site was added through template switching, and the final cDNA carried a unique molecular identifier so that TCR cDNA molecules could be counted accurately. Specific primers in the conserved constant-segment region were used to synthesize first-strand cDNA for the TCR alpha and beta chains. Each cDNA library was double barcoded, with a SMART-Mk sample barcode plus Illumina barcodes, to control for contamination. TruSeq adapter sequences along with Illumina sample barcodes were introduced in two successive PCR steps. The TCR alpha and beta cDNA libraries were sequenced on the Illumina HiSeq platform using custom primers. The study's own analysis went as follows. MiGEC processed the raw reads to extract unique molecular identifiers, while MiXCR was used to determine the CDR3 positions. For each individual, recombination models were inferred using an EM algorithm with the repgenHMM and IGoR tools. Shared clonotype analysis was performed with the tcR package in R, normalizing sharing by the product of cloneset sizes. To study raw recombination free of thymic and clonal selection effects, out-of-frame nonproductive sequences were analyzed. TCRdb reprocessed the public reads (quality trimming at Q25 with fastp, clone calling with MiXCR) and kept in-frame beta chains. Each record represents a unique CDR3 protein, reported with the most common genes and DNA among its rows. It is TCRdb's table, rather than the study itself, that gives the V and J calls and clone size. Present in this sample are some 260,000 distinct CDR3 sequences, over 13% of which were seen just once. Together, the top ten hold approximately 9.3% of the sample.

What the research found in general, with its limitations: Zero-insertion analyses could be partly confounded by invariant T cells such as MAIT and iNKT, though diverse VJ usage argued against such confounding for most clonotypes. Out-of-frame TCR alpha sequences shared between twins showed an excess of low generation-probability sequences compared with coincidental sharing between unrelated individuals. In monozygotic twins, out-of-frame TCR alpha sharing was systematically underestimated by recombination models, although the models agreed with sharing between unrelated individuals. Abundant cord blood beta clonotypes carried fewer insertions; young adult naive repertoires showed a weaker similar trend, while memory repertoires showed none. Because the same donors could not be followed over many years, conclusions were based on cross-sectional statistical analysis. A weaker excess of twin sharing was found in beta out-of-frame sequences because the signal-to-noise ratio was lowered by fewer shared sequences.

The material sequenced was memory (CD45RO+) T cells sorted from blood. The sample's cell subset or site label is to be understood as: CD45RO+ enriched T cells. The clonotype comes from a woman between 18 and 29 years old in good health. The chain joins TRBV7-2 to TRBJ1-2; a confident D gene designation cannot be given. The CDR3 protein is CASSLTKNYGYTF. Here is the DNA: TGTGCCAGCAGCTTAACAAAGAACTATGGCTACACCTTC. Beyond the CDR3, the reference TRBV7-2 and TRBJ1-2 genes provide the residues; the full variable domain reads: GAGVSQSPSNKVTEKGKDVELRCDPISGHTALYWYRQSLGQGLEFLIYFQGNSAPDKSGLPSDRFSAERTGGSVSTLTIQRTQQEDSAVYLCASSLTKNYGYTFGSGTRLTVV.